The next 15 T cell receptor beta chains were all read from a single sample in a study of STAT3 mutations in large granular lymphocyte leukemia. General study findings and limits: At least one immunodominant TCR beta clonotype appeared in every T-cell large granular lymphocyte leukemia patient.

Data came from immunoSEQ multiplex PCR; TCRdb stores just in-frame clones and leaves some out. The table shows about 42,000 clones, with roughly 81% occurring only once. Their antigens are not known. The sequenced sample was PBMCs. The receptor set was obtained from a human donor with T large granular lymphocyte leukemia. Some clones in this sample may be carry-over from other donors' samples.

V is TRBV11-2 and J is TRBJ2-7, with 7 bases matching TRBD1. The CDR3 contains 18 residues. J gave up 2 bases and V 1 base, and 14 bases lay outside the gene matches. Germline CDR1 SGHAT, CDR2 FQNNGV. The CDR3 nucleotides are TGTGCCAGCAGCTTAGTCGGGACAGCTCCGACCAGACCCTACGAGCAGTACGTC. It codes for CASSLVGTAPTRPYEQYV.

The chain has TRBV6-6 and TRBJ1-4; unclear D gene. V was shortened by 6 bases and J by 10 bases, with 18 bases between the two germline ends. The CDR3 covers 14 residues. The germline V gene has CDR1 MNHNY and CDR2 SVGAGI (reference sequence). CDR3 amino acids: CASRPGSLVVKLFF. The CDR3 DNA reads as TGTGCCAGCAGACCCGGGTCCTTAGTGGTAAAACTGTTTTTT.

The V gene is TRBV30, the J gene TRBJ1-2; no firm D call. V was clipped by 3 bases and J by 8 bases, with 19 bases between them. The CDR3 runs to 14 residues. CDR1 is GTSNPN, CDR2 SVGIG, per germline (reference sequence). CDR3 protein: CAWRPSKVLGGYTF. For the CDR3, the DNA is TGTGCCTGGAGACCCTCCAAGGTTCTCGGGGGCTACACCTTC.

The V gene is TRBV11-2, the J gene TRBJ1-2, with TRBD1 identical over 11 bases. Germline V gene data show CDR1 as SGHAT and CDR2 as FQNNGV. The V and J ends lost 5 bases and 8 bases, in that order; junction bases with no gene match: 7. The CDR3 totals 14 residues. The CDR3 loop reads CASSAPGQGVGYTF. CDR3 DNA: TGTGCCAGCAGCGCCCCGGGACAGGGGGTCGGCTACACCTTC. The full variable domain, its missing parts supplied by reference TRBV11-2 and TRBJ1-2, is EAGVAQSPRYKIIEKRQSVAFWCNPISGHATLYWYQQILGQGPKLLIQFQNNGVVDDSQLPKDRFSAERLKGVDSTLKIQPAKLEDSAVYLCASSAPGQGVGYTFGSGTRLTVV.

The V call is TRBV7-9, the J call TRBJ2-1; D unresolved. V lost 5 bases, J lost 8 bases, and 10 bases lay in between. The CDR3 has 12 amino acids. The germline V gene encodes CDR1 SEHNR and CDR2 FQNEAQ (reference sequence). The CDR3: CASSPPSDEQFF. In DNA form, the CDR3 reads TGTGCCAGCAGCCCTCCCTCGGATGAGCAGTTCTTC.

The chain carries TRBV5-4 and TRBJ2-7; D is ambiguous. Trimming removed 3 bases at V and 4 bases at J, with 2 bases between. CDR1 and CDR2 from the germline V gene are SGHNT and YYREEE (reference sequence). This CDR3 contains 10 residues. The CDR3 is CASSCYEQYF. In nucleotides, the CDR3 is TGTGCCAGCAGCTGTTACGAGCAGTACTTC.

The CDR3 nucleotides read TGTGCCAGCAGCTTGGGGCGGGGAATGGATACCGAGCAGTACTTC. It translates to CASSLGRGMDTEQYF. The rearrangement uses TRBV5-4 and TRBJ2-7; D is possibly TRBD2 (6 bases). There are 15 residues in the CDR3. In germline, CDR1 is SGHNT, CDR2 YYREEE (reference sequence). V lost 0 bases and J 6 bases, leaving 16 bases between the germline ends.

The chain joins TRBV6-5 to TRBJ1-1, with TRBD1 as a possible D gene (5 bases). Germline V gene lookup returns CDR1 MNHEY and CDR2 SVGAGI. V gave up 6 bases and J gave up 0 bases, with 8 bases separating them. The length of the CDR3 is 13 residues. The CDR3 spells CASSLGVNTEAFF. Written as DNA, the CDR3 is TGTGCCAGCAGCTTAGGGGTGAACACTGAAGCTTTCTTT.

The V and J genes are TRBV6-5 and TRBJ1-1, with D unresolved. This CDR3 has 15 amino acids. V was shortened by 0 bases and J by 3 bases, with 11 bases between the two germline ends. Germline values: CDR1 MNHEY, CDR2 SVGAGI. DNA for the CDR3: TGTGCCAGCAGTTACTCAAGGGCGAGTGACACTGAAGCTTTCTTT. It codes for CASSYSRASDTEAFF.

This clone showed up just a few times. Here the CDR3 reads CASSVTGQGNTIYF. The CDR3 DNA reads TGTGCCAGCAGCGTAACGGGACAGGGTAACACCATATATTTT. The chain is built from TRBV9 and TRBJ1-3; 9 positions match TRBD1. The CDR3 is made up of 14 amino acids. Germline assignment: CDR1 SGDLS and CDR2 YYNGEE. V was clipped by 1 base and J by 7 bases; unmatched bases: 3.

The chain carries TRBV19 and TRBJ1-5; D call uncertain. Trimming shortened V by 4 bases and J by 0 bases, and 10 bases separated the two germline ends. This CDR3 has 15 residues. CDR1 and CDR2 (germline): LNHDA, SQIVND (reference sequence). DNA of the CDR3: TGTGCCAGTAGTACCGCTTCCGATAGCAATCAGCCCCAGCATTTT. It translates to CASSTASDSNQPQHF.

The CDR3 here is CASTGQQGYTF. Written as DNA, the CDR3 is TGTGCCAGCACAGGACAACAGGGCTACACCTTC. This rearrangement joins TRBV6-6 to TRBJ1-2, with D possibly being TRBD1 (5 bases). The CDR3 sequence is 11 residues long. Per germline, CDR1 MNHNY and CDR2 SVGAGI (reference sequence). The V and J ends lost 7 bases and 8 bases respectively, with 11 bases between them.

This sequence joins TRBV5-1 and TRBJ2-7, with a possible D match to TRBD1 (6 bases). V lost 0 bases, J lost 6 bases, and 7 bases lay in between. This CDR3 region has 12 residues. Germline V lookup: CDR1 SGHRS, CDR2 YFSETQ. DNA of the CDR3: TGCGCCAGCAGCTTGGGGGGGCGCGAGCAGTACTTC. Translated: CASSLGGREQYF.

The rearrangement joins TRBV18 to TRBJ2-3; the D is unclear. Looked up from germline, CDR1 is KGHSH and CDR2 is LQKENI. The CDR3 runs 16 residues. V dropped 1 base and J dropped 0 bases, with 11 bases sitting between them. In DNA form, the CDR3 reads TGTGCCAGCTCACCACGGTCGGTCCCTAGCACAGATACGCAGTATTTT. It encodes CASSPRSVPSTDTQYF.

The chain links TRBV6-1 to TRBJ2-7; weak D call: TRBD2 (6 bases). V lost 2 bases, J lost 6 bases, and 14 bases lay in between. CDR3 length equals 14 residues. Germline values: CDR1 MNHNS, CDR2 SASEGT. This CDR3 is CASSERTRGGEQYF. Written as DNA, the CDR3 is TGTGCCAGCAGTGAACGAACCCGGGGAGGCGAGCAGTACTTC.